This T cell receptor beta chain was identified in a study of cytomegalovirus exposure and HLA in healthy donors. Study in general: Genetic ancestry analysis placed approximately 80% of the 300 to 500 donors that were genotyped in the Caucasian-associated cluster. Whole-study findings and limits: In a later analysis, common viral pathogens appeared linked to several of the most significant clusters.

60 Vbeta and 13 Jbeta primers were used in PCR. Only in-frame clones appear in the TCRdb table, and some are missing; sequencing was by immunoSEQ multiplex PCR. The listing contains tens of thousands of clones. With 4 bases removed from V and 3 bases from J, the gap between germline ends came to 6 bases. Per the germline V gene, CDR1 is SGHRS and CDR2 is YFSETQ. The CDR3 spans 12 residues. Note on this clone: Its antigen remains unknown. This CDR3 is also generated by other DNA sequences in the sample.

This sequence was found in a man aged 50-60 years in good health and CMV-seronegative. The source material was PBMCs. The genes are TRBV5-1 and TRBJ2-3, with D uncertain. The CDR3 protein is CASSPMTDTQYF. The CDR3 region has the DNA TGCGCCAGCAGCCCAATGACAGATACGCAGTATTTT.